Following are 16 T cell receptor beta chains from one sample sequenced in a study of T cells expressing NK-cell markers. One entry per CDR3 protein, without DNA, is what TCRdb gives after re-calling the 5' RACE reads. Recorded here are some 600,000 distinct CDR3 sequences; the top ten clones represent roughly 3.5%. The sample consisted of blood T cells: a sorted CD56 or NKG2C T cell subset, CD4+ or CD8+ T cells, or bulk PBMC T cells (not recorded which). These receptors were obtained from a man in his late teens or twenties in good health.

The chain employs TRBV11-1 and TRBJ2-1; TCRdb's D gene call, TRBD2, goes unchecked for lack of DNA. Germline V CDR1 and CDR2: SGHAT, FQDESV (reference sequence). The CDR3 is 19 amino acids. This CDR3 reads CASSLARLAGGSPSNEQFF. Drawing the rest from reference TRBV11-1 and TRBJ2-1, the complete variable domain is EAEVAQSPRYKITEKSQAVAFWCDPISGHATLYWYRQILGQGPELLVQFQDESVVDDSQLPKDRFSAERLKGVDSTLKIQPAELGDSAMYLCASSLARLAGGSPSNEQFFGPGTRLTVL.

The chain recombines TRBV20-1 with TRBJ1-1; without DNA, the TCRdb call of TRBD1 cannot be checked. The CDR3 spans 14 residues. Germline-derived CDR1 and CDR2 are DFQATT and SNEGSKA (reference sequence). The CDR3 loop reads CSARRQVGNTEAFF.

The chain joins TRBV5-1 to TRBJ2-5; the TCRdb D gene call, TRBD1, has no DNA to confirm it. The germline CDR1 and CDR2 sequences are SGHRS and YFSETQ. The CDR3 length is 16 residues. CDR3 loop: CASSWKLDRGQETQYF. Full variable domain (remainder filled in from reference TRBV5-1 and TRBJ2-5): KAGVTQTPRYLIKTRGQQVTLSCSPISGHRSVSWYQQTPGQGLQFLFEYFSETQRNKGNFPGRFSGRQFSNSRSEMNVSTLELGDSALYLCASSWKLDRGQETQYFGPGTRLLVL.

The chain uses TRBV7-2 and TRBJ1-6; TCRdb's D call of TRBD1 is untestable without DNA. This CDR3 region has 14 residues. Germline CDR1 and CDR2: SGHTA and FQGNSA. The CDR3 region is CASSFPGGNSPLHF.

The CDR3 loop is CATSGSNQPQHF. The rearrangement uses TRBV24-1 and TRBJ1-5. The CDR3 loop spans 12 amino acids. Germline CDR1 KGHDR, CDR2 SFDVKD.

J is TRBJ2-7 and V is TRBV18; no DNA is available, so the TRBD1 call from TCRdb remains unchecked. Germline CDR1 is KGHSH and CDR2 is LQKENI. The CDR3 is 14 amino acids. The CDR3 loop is CASSPNRVDSEQYF.

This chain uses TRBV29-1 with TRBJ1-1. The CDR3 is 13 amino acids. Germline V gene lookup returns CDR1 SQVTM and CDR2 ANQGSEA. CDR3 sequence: CSVGYDRNTEAFF.

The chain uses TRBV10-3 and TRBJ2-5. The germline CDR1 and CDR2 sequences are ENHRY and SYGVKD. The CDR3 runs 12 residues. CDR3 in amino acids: CAISESISTQYF.

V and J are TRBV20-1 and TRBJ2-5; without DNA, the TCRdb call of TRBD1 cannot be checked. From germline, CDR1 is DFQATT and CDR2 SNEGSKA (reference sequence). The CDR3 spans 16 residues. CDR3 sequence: CSARELLDEGGETQYF.

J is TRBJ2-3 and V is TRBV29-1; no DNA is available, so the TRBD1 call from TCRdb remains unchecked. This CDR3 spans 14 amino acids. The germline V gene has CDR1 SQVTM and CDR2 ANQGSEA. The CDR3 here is CSVLRTGSTDTQYF.

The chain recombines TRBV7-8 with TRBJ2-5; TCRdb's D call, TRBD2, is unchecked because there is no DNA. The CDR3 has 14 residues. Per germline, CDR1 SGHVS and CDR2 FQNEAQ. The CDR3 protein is CASSTILVFETQYF.

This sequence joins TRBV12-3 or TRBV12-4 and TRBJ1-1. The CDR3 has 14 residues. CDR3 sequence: CASSLGGVSGKAFF.

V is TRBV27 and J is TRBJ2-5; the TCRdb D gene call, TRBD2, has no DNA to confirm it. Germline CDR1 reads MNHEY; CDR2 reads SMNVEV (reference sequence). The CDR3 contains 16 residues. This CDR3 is CASSLVLSGGMETQYF.

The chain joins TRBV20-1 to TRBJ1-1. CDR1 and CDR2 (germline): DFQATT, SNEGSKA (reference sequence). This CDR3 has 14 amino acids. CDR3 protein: CSARPPSWDTEAFF.

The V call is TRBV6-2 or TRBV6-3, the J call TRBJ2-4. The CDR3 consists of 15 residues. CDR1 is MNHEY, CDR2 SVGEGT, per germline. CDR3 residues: CASSQNTATKNIQYF.

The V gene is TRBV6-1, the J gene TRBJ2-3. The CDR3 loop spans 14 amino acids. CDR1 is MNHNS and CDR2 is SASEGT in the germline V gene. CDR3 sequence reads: CASGGGSGTDTQYF.